Sequencing of this TCR beta chain was carried out in a study of cytomegalovirus exposure and HLA in healthy donors. Study at large: Unique TCRs from HLA-typed donors, 70 million to 85 million of them, were held in an early data release.

Comment on this clone: Its antigen is as yet unknown.

A multiplex PCR was run with 60 Vbeta primers and 13 Jbeta primers. TCRdb keeps only in-frame clones here, not all; method: immunoSEQ multiplex PCR. The table records some 180,000 clones, around 81% of them present only once. The CDR3 totals 16 residues. The germline gives CDR1 LNHDA, CDR2 SQIVND (reference sequence). J lost 14 bases, V lost 4 bases, and 18 bases had no gene match. Study-wide results and caveats: Later work found most CMV-associated TCR beta chains apparently HLA-restricted.

The sequenced sample was PBMCs. The chain carries TRBV19 and TRBJ1-5, with 9 bases lining up with TRBD1. This receptor was obtained from a man aged 25 to 45 in good health and CMV-seronegative. The CDR3 nucleotides read TGTGCCAGTAGTACCGGGACAGGGACGACAAACAGCCAGGAGCATTTT. This encodes CASSTGTGTTNSQEHF.